This T cell receptor beta chain was identified during a study of neoadjuvant nivolumab and ipilimumab in lung cancer (dated by TCRdb to 2020 to 2022). Regarding the study in general: Nivolumab was administered intravenously at 3 mg/kg on days 1, 15 and 29, and in the combination arm ipilimumab 1 mg/kg was added on day 1 only. TCR repertoires were compared between pretherapy (baseline) peripheral blood and tumors resected at surgery after neoadjuvant immune checkpoint blockade. Of the roughly 45 patients with operable NSCLC treated in the trial, approximately 23 were randomized to nivolumab monotherapy and roughly 21 to nivolumab plus ipilimumab. The primary trial endpoint was the major pathologic response (MPR) rate in the intention-to-treat population in each study arm. Seven patients had matched pretherapy and resected tumor pairs analyzed, with four treated with nivolumab and three with nivolumab plus ipilimumab. Results the study describes overall, beyond this receptor: No significant correlation was found between TCR clonality and pathologic tumor regression, and only a single major-pathologic-response sample was available for the analysis of TCR clonality versus pathologic tumor regression. Pretherapy blood TCR richness correlated positively with richness in tumors resected after neoadjuvant therapy (Spearman R = 0.82). From pretherapy to surgery, tumor T-cell richness and clonality went up in three of three dual-therapy tumors, versus only two of four nivolumab-treated tumors. A small number of samples was subjected to TCR sequencing. Greater TCR richness and clonality were observed in resected tumors than in tumor-adjacent uninvolved lung, and increases were observed in more dual-therapy-treated tumors.

A note on this clone: Its antigen is still unknown. No base qualities exist here, and no much larger clone lies one base off it.

Library method: the immunoSEQ multiplex PCR assay. From the authors' description of their analysis: Richness and clonality were used to summarize the repertoires, and clones that significantly expanded or contracted between pre- and post-therapy samples were identified. The table was pulled from immuneACCESS by TCRdb, which kept in-frame rearrangements only. Such tables lose some clones; where checked, under half of the loss comes from unresolved V genes, and the rest has no known cause. V and J calls and clone size are copied from that table; D and trimming were computed from the DNA. For this sample the table gives fewer than 40,000 clones, of which more than 85% were detected only once. The top ten clonotypes cover 2% to 2.5% of the sample. Inclusive of the bounding cysteine and phenylalanine, the CDR3 is 17 residues long. Only the CDR3 region is kept as DNA, spanning 51 bases read in frame from base 1. CDR1 and CDR2 are read off the germline V gene as MRHNA and SNTAGT. V and J are truncated by 2 bases and 2 bases respectively, leaving an intervening sequence of 18 bases.

Taken with the paper, the label for time point translates to: at surgical resection after neoadjuvant nivolumab +/- ipilimumab. The samples were obtained from NEOSTAR, a phase 2 randomized trial that tested neoadjuvant nivolumab or nivolumab plus ipilimumab, followed by surgery, in operable NSCLC. The TCR was taken from an adult with non-small cell lung cancer. The V and J genes are TRBV6-4 and TRBJ1-2; TRBD1 could be the D gene, as 6 bases match. The sample consisted of peripheral blood, taken after neoadjuvant nivolumab, alone or with ipilimumab, at or shortly before surgery. The DNA is as follows: TGTGCCAGCAGTGACGAAGGGGGGACCCCCGCCAACTATGGCTACACCTTC. Its protein is CASSDEGGTPANYGYTF.